This is a list of T cell receptor beta chains from one sample in a study of CD8 T cells in ankylosing spondylitis. A single record per CDR3 protein comes from TCRdb applying MiXCR to the 5' RACE reads. The table shows just over 300,000 distinct CDR3 sequences, with roughly 20% occurring only once. Sequencing was carried out using blood, either unsorted or a sorted T cell fraction (not recorded which). Source of these receptors: a female donor with ankylosing spondylitis or in good health (not recorded which). Both conserved end residues are part of each CDR3. A D gene is named only where the DNA matches it firmly. Rows may omit the clone size; those that give it use once, few, many or a size class.

TRBJ2-5 | few | TRBV3-1 | NA | CASSRDFSQETQYF | TGTGCCAGCAGCCGGGACTTCTCTCAAGAGACCCAGTACTTC
TRBJ2-1 | NA | TRBV5-1 | TRBD2 | CASSLSRAREGLSAAGEQFF | TGCGCCAGCAGCTTGAGTCGGGCGCGGGAGGGCCTATCGGCGGCTGGTGAGCAGTTCTTC
TRBJ1-1 | many | TRBV7-3 | NA | CASSLMPGFLRLDTEAFF | TGTGCCAGCAGCTTAATGCCCGGGTTCCTTCGCTTGGACACTGAAGCTTTCTTT
TRBJ2-2 | many | TRBV11-2 | TRBD1 | CASSSRGFGELFF | TGTGCCAGCAGCTCCAGGGGGTTCGGGGAGCTGTTTTTT
TRBJ1-6 | NA | TRBV4-3 | TRBD1 | CASSQVLDRANSPLHF | TGCGCCAGCAGCCAAGTCTTAGACAGGGCGAATTCACCCCTCCACTTT
TRBJ2-7 | NA | TRBV29-1 | TRBD2 | CSVEGGLAGGSYEQYF | TGCAGCGTTGAAGGAGGACTAGCGGGAGGTTCCTACGAGCAGTACTTC
TRBJ2-7 | NA | TRBV6-5 | TRBD1 | CASSYEDRGTEQYF | TGTGCCAGCAGTTACGAGGACAGGGGAACCGAGCAGTACTTC
TRBJ2-3 | few | TRBV29-1 | NA | CSGGGRFTDTQYF | TGCAGCGGGGGGGGCAGATTCACAGATACGCAGTATTTT
TRBJ2-7 | NA | TRBV12-3/TRBV12-4 | TRBD2 | CASSLLAGFNEQYF | TGTGCCAGCAGTTTACTAGCGGGATTCAACGAGCAGTACTTC
TRBJ2-1 | few | TRBV20-1 | TRBD2 | CSARVGLAGYNEQFF | TGCAGTGCTAGAGTGGGGCTAGCGGGGTACAATGAGCAGTTCTTC
TRBJ2-2 | NA | TRBV9 | NA | CASSPLTGQGELFF | TGTGCCAGCAGCCCACTGACTGGGCAGGGGGAGCTGTTTTTT
TRBJ2-5 | NA | TRBV20-1 | TRBD2 | CSATLAGAAQETQYF | TGCAGTGCTACGTTAGCGGGAGCCGCCCAAGAGACCCAGTACTTC
TRBJ2-2 | few | TRBV2 | NA | CASSGYGVNTGELFF | TGTGCCAGCAGTGGGTACGGGGTGAACACCGGGGAGCTGTTTTTT
TRBJ2-6 | few | TRBV3-1 | NA | CASSHFRFSGANVLTF | TGTGCCAGCAGCCATTTTCGATTCTCTGGGGCCAACGTCCTGACTTTC
TRBJ2-7 | NA | TRBV18 | TRBD2 | CASSRSPGLGQTSAAGEQYF | TGTGCCAGCTCACGATCCCCGGGACTAGGGCAAACCTCCGCGGCGGGGGAGCAGTACTTC
TRBJ2-7 | NA | TRBV9 | NA | CASSVDAGPYEQYF | TGTGCCAGCAGCGTAGATGCGGGCCCCTACGAGCAGTACTTC
TRBJ2-2 | once | TRBV20-1 | TRBD2 | CSASGLAGFNTGELFF | TGCAGTGCTAGTGGCCTAGCGGGATTCAACACCGGGGAGCTGTTTTTT
TRBJ2-1 | NA | TRBV20-1 | NA | CSARGGLADGYNEQFF | TGCAGTGCTAGAGGCGGACTGGCGGACGGTTACAATGAGCAGTTCTTC
TRBJ2-7 | NA | TRBV6-1 | NA | CASRWGYEQYF | TGTGCCAGCAGGTGGGGTTACGAGCAGTACTTC
TRBJ2-7 | NA | TRBV20-1 | TRBD1 | CSANRLTGATPYEQYF | TGCAGTGCTAACCGATTGACAGGGGCGACCCCCTACGAGCAGTACTTC